This is a list of T cell receptor beta chains from one sample in a study of blood T cell repertoires in COVID-19. Sequencing was performed with immunoSEQ multiplex PCR; in TCRdb, only in-frame clones are kept and a portion is missing. The sample consists of about 280,000 clones, less than 95% of them appearing once. The sample was PBMCs or T cells enriched from blood (not recorded which). Every receptor here comes from a middle-aged man who had been exposed to COVID-19. CDR3s include the opening cysteine and the closing phenylalanine or tryptophan. The order of the fields is CDR3 protein, CDR3 DNA, V gene, D gene, clone size, J gene. The D gene is left open where the match is weak. Not every row has a clone size; where given, it reads once, few, many or a size class.

CDR3 protein: CAWSPGGQKTEAFF
CDR3 DNA: TGTGCCTGGAGTCCCGGTGGACAGAAGACTGAAGCTTTCTTT
V gene: TRBV30
D gene: .
clone size: .
J gene: TRBJ1-1

CDR3 protein: CASSLLGVGTEAFF
CDR3 DNA: TGTGCCAGCAGCTTACTCGGGGTTGGCACTGAAGCTTTCTTT
V gene: TRBV11-2
D gene: .
clone size: .
J gene: TRBJ1-1

CDR3 protein: CASSQTTSGSFSGELFF
CDR3 DNA: TGTGCCAGCTCACAAACGACTAGCGGGAGTTTCTCCGGGGAGCTGTTTTTT
V gene: TRBV18
D gene: TRBD2
clone size: .
J gene: TRBJ2-2

CDR3 protein: CASSLAGNYGYTF
CDR3 DNA: TGTGCCAGCAGCTTGGCAGGAAACTATGGCTACACCTTC
V gene: TRBV7-9
D gene: .
clone size: .
J gene: TRBJ1-2

CDR3 protein: CASSHQATNYGYTF
CDR3 DNA: TGTGCCAGCAGTCACCAAGCGACTAACTATGGCTACACCTTC
V gene: TRBV6-4
D gene: .
clone size: .
J gene: TRBJ1-2

CDR3 protein: CAWSKTSADTQYF
CDR3 DNA: TGTGCCTGGAGTAAAACCTCAGCAGATACGCAGTATTTT
V gene: TRBV30
D gene: .
clone size: .
J gene: TRBJ2-3

CDR3 protein: CATHQGYRQPQHF
CDR3 DNA: TGTGCCACCCATCAGGGTTATCGGCAGCCCCAGCATTTT
V gene: TRBV28
D gene: .
clone size: .
J gene: TRBJ1-5

CDR3 protein: CASSISAGLVRELFF
CDR3 DNA: TGTGCCAGTAGTATAAGTGCAGGGCTCGTGAGGGAGCTGTTTTTT
V gene: TRBV19
D gene: .
clone size: .
J gene: TRBJ2-2

CDR3 protein: CSVMEQFTGELFF
CDR3 DNA: TGCAGCGTTATGGAGCAATTCACCGGGGAGCTGTTTTTT
V gene: TRBV29-1
D gene: .
clone size: .
J gene: TRBJ2-2

CDR3 protein: CSAMGAVGASGPYEQYF
CDR3 DNA: TGCAGCGCAATGGGGGCGGTTGGAGCTTCTGGCCCCTACGAGCAGTACTTC
V gene: TRBV29-1
D gene: .
clone size: .
J gene: TRBJ2-7

CDR3 protein: CASSMASLRTSGFEQFF
CDR3 DNA: TGTGCCAGTAGTATGGCAAGCCTGAGGACTAGCGGATTCGAGCAGTTCTTC
V gene: TRBV19
D gene: TRBD2
clone size: .
J gene: TRBJ2-1

CDR3 protein: CASSELMTEAFF
CDR3 DNA: TGTGCCAGCAGTGAATTAATGACTGAAGCTTTCTTT
V gene: TRBV6-1
D gene: .
clone size: .
J gene: TRBJ1-1

CDR3 protein: CASSSRTSPNEQYF
CDR3 DNA: TGTGCCAGTAGTTCAAGGACTAGCCCCAACGAGCAGTACTTC
V gene: TRBV19
D gene: TRBD2
clone size: .
J gene: TRBJ2-7

CDR3 protein: CAWRAPGSYEQYF
CDR3 DNA: TGTGCCTGGAGAGCTCCGGGCTCCTACGAGCAGTACTTC
V gene: TRBV30
D gene: .
clone size: .
J gene: TRBJ2-7

CDR3 protein: CASSLRGIYNSPLHF
CDR3 DNA: TGTGCCAGCAGTTTGCGGGGCATCTATAATTCACCCCTCCACTTT
V gene: TRBV28
D gene: .
clone size: .
J gene: TRBJ1-6

CDR3 protein: CSVEAGATEAFF
CDR3 DNA: TGCAGCGTTGAGGCAGGGGCCACTGAAGCTTTCTTT
V gene: TRBV29-1
D gene: .
clone size: .
J gene: TRBJ1-1

CDR3 protein: CASSIEPRAYSNQPQHF
CDR3 DNA: TGTGCCAGTAGTATAGAACCCAGGGCCTATAGCAATCAGCCCCAGCATTTT
V gene: TRBV19
D gene: .
clone size: .
J gene: TRBJ1-5

CDR3 protein: CASRNSGAGAGGTDTQYF
CDR3 DNA: TGTGCCAGTAGGAATAGCGGTGCCGGAGCGGGAGGCACAGATACGCAGTATTTT
V gene: TRBV19
D gene: TRBD2
clone size: .
J gene: TRBJ2-3

CDR3 protein: CASSYPTGGRGGRYEQYF
CDR3 DNA: TGTGCCAGCAGTTACCCGACAGGCGGCCGGGGCGGACGGTACGAGCAGTACTTC
V gene: TRBV6-2/TRBV6-3
D gene: .
clone size: .
J gene: TRBJ2-7

CDR3 protein: CASSVEGQGNTEAFF
CDR3 DNA: TGTGCCAGCAGCGTAGAGGGACAGGGAAACACTGAAGCTTTCTTT
V gene: TRBV9
D gene: TRBD1
clone size: .
J gene: TRBJ1-1

CDR3 protein: CASRTTGGRNTEAFF
CDR3 DNA: TGTGCCAGTAGGACAACAGGGGGAAGGAACACTGAAGCTTTCTTT
V gene: TRBV19
D gene: TRBD1
clone size: .
J gene: TRBJ1-1

CDR3 protein: CASSLDLSDTQYF
CDR3 DNA: TGTGCCAGCAGCTTAGATCTGTCAGATACGCAGTATTTT
V gene: TRBV11-3
D gene: .
clone size: .
J gene: TRBJ2-3

CDR3 protein: CASSLGHHLGTDTQYF
CDR3 DNA: TGTGCCAGCAGCTTGGGACATCACTTGGGGACAGATACGCAGTATTTT
V gene: TRBV7-6
D gene: .
clone size: .
J gene: TRBJ2-3

CDR3 protein: CASKGVIETGNEAFF
CDR3 DNA: TGTGCCAGCAAAGGGGTTATCGAGACAGGGAATGAAGCTTTCTTT
V gene: TRBV6-5
D gene: TRBD1
clone size: .
J gene: TRBJ1-1

CDR3 protein: CASSLGDSNSPLHF
CDR3 DNA: TGTGCCAGCAGCTTAGGGGACAGCAATTCACCCCTCCACTTT
V gene: TRBV7-3
D gene: TRBD1
clone size: .
J gene: TRBJ1-6

CDR3 protein: CASSSAGTYNEQFF
CDR3 DNA: TGTGCCAGCTCCTCGGCCGGGACCTACAATGAGCAGTTCTTC
V gene: TRBV18
D gene: .
clone size: .
J gene: TRBJ2-1

CDR3 protein: CASKYGGSSYEQYF
CDR3 DNA: TGTGCCAGCAAGTATGGCGGGAGCTCCTACGAGCAGTACTTC
V gene: TRBV27
D gene: TRBD2
clone size: .
J gene: TRBJ2-7

CDR3 protein: CASRLALAGDYEQYF
CDR3 DNA: TGTGCCAGCAGGCTCGCTCTAGCGGGAGACTACGAGCAGTACTTC
V gene: TRBV6-6
D gene: TRBD2
clone size: .
J gene: TRBJ2-7

CDR3 protein: CASSLAPVRREGPETQYF
CDR3 DNA: TGCGCCAGCAGCCTTGCACCGGTACGGCGGGAGGGCCCAGAGACCCAGTACTTC
V gene: TRBV5-1
D gene: TRBD2
clone size: once
J gene: TRBJ2-5

CDR3 protein: CASSQVEGAMNTEAFF
CDR3 DNA: TGCGCCAGCAGCCAAGTTGAGGGGGCGATGAACACTGAAGCTTTCTTT
V gene: TRBV4-1
D gene: TRBD1
clone size: .
J gene: TRBJ1-1

CDR3 protein: CASSLFLSYNQPQHF
CDR3 DNA: TGTGCCAGCAGTTTATTTTTGAGTTACAATCAGCCCCAGCATTTT
V gene: TRBV27
D gene: .
clone size: .
J gene: TRBJ1-5

CDR3 protein: CASLGTVTDTQYF
CDR3 DNA: TGTGCCAGCCTTGGGACAGTCACAGATACGCAGTATTTT
V gene: TRBV12-3/TRBV12-4
D gene: TRBD1
clone size: .
J gene: TRBJ2-3

CDR3 protein: CASSTRTSGSTDTQYF
CDR3 DNA: TGTGCCAGCAGCACGAGGACTAGCGGTAGCACAGATACGCAGTATTTT
V gene: TRBV3-1/TRBV3-2
D gene: TRBD2
clone size: .
J gene: TRBJ2-3

CDR3 protein: CASSLGAEQYF
CDR3 DNA: TGTGCCAGCAGCTTGGGGGCAGAGCAGTACTTC
V gene: TRBV5-6
D gene: .
clone size: .
J gene: TRBJ2-7

CDR3 protein: CASSWQGGQAGGYTF
CDR3 DNA: TGTGCCAGCAGCTGGCAGGGGGGACAGGCTGGTGGCTACACCTTC
V gene: TRBV5-6
D gene: TRBD1
clone size: .
J gene: TRBJ1-2

CDR3 protein: CASSMRSSGSQYEQYF
CDR3 DNA: TGTGCCAGTAGTATGAGGTCTAGCGGGAGCCAGTACGAGCAGTACTTC
V gene: TRBV19
D gene: TRBD2
clone size: .
J gene: TRBJ2-7

CDR3 protein: CASSPRTGGTKNTEAFF
CDR3 DNA: TGTGCCAGCTCACCTAGGACAGGGGGAACAAAGAACACTGAAGCTTTCTTT
V gene: TRBV18
D gene: TRBD1
clone size: .
J gene: TRBJ1-1

CDR3 protein: CASSLSVSNQPQHF
CDR3 DNA: TGTGCCAGCAGCTTATCGGTTAGCAATCAGCCCCAGCATTTT
V gene: TRBV7-9
D gene: .
clone size: .
J gene: TRBJ1-5

CDR3 protein: CASSFQTGWGNTIYF
CDR3 DNA: TGTGCCAGCAGCTTCCAAACTGGTTGGGGAAACACCATATATTTT
V gene: TRBV5-5
D gene: .
clone size: .
J gene: TRBJ1-3

CDR3 protein: CSASEGLNTEAFF
CDR3 DNA: TGCAGTGCTAGTGAGGGCCTAAACACTGAAGCTTTCTTT
V gene: TRBV20-1
D gene: .
clone size: .
J gene: TRBJ1-1

CDR3 protein: CATGTGVQETQYF
CDR3 DNA: TGTGCCACCGGGACAGGAGTCCAAGAGACCCAGTACTTC
V gene: TRBV19
D gene: TRBD1
clone size: once
J gene: TRBJ2-5

CDR3 protein: CASSPRGQTNTGELFF
CDR3 DNA: TGTGCCAGCTCACCTAGGGGACAGACGAACACCGGGGAGCTGTTTTTT
V gene: TRBV18
D gene: TRBD1
clone size: .
J gene: TRBJ2-2

CDR3 protein: CASSLGGLTEYEQYF
CDR3 DNA: TGTGCCAGCAGTTTAGGGGGCTTGACAGAATACGAGCAGTACTTC
V gene: TRBV28
D gene: .
clone size: .
J gene: TRBJ2-7

CDR3 protein: CASSFTPPGTQYF
CDR3 DNA: TGTGCCAGCAGCTTCACTCCTCCGGGGACCCAGTACTTC
V gene: TRBV13
D gene: .
clone size: .
J gene: TRBJ2-5

CDR3 protein: CASSEAGADYGYTF
CDR3 DNA: TGTGCCAGCAGTGAAGCTGGGGCAGACTATGGCTACACCTTC
V gene: TRBV6-1
D gene: .
clone size: .
J gene: TRBJ1-2

CDR3 protein: CASSLEGGAPMNSPLHF
CDR3 DNA: TGCGCCAGCAGCTTGGAGGGGGGGGCGCCGATGAATTCACCCCTCCACTTT
V gene: TRBV5-1
D gene: .
clone size: once
J gene: TRBJ1-6

CDR3 protein: CASSPPSGGWSYEQYF
CDR3 DNA: TGTGCCAGCAGCCCCCCGTCGGGGGGTTGGTCCTACGAGCAGTACTTC
V gene: TRBV7-9
D gene: TRBD2
clone size: few
J gene: TRBJ2-7

CDR3 protein: CASSTQLLAVAQETQYF
CDR3 DNA: TGTGCCAGTAGTACCCAGTTACTAGCAGTTGCCCAAGAGACCCAGTACTTC
V gene: TRBV19
D gene: .
clone size: .
J gene: TRBJ2-5

CDR3 protein: CASSLEISGTWETQYF
CDR3 DNA: TGTGCCAGCAGCTTAGAAATTAGCGGGACGTGGGAGACCCAGTACTTC
V gene: TRBV7-2
D gene: TRBD2
clone size: .
J gene: TRBJ2-5

CDR3 protein: CASGLGQGYTIYF
CDR3 DNA: TGTGCTAGTGGTTTGGGACAGGGTTACACCATATATTTT
V gene: TRBV12-5
D gene: TRBD1
clone size: .
J gene: TRBJ1-3

CDR3 protein: CASSTAVAYNEQFF
CDR3 DNA: TGTGCCAGCAGTACAGCGGTTGCCTACAATGAGCAGTTCTTC
V gene: TRBV28
D gene: .
clone size: .
J gene: TRBJ2-1

CDR3 protein: CAISEGTDRNYGYTF
CDR3 DNA: TGTGCCATCAGTGAGGGTACGGACAGGAACTATGGCTACACCTTC
V gene: TRBV10-3
D gene: TRBD1
clone size: once
J gene: TRBJ1-2

CDR3 protein: CAWSVGWTVYEQYF
CDR3 DNA: TGTGCCTGGAGTGTAGGTTGGACAGTCTACGAGCAGTACTTC
V gene: TRBV30
D gene: .
clone size: .
J gene: TRBJ2-7

CDR3 protein: CASGAGDHNEQFF
CDR3 DNA: TGTGCCAGCGGGGCGGGAGACCACAATGAGCAGTTCTTC
V gene: TRBV7-3
D gene: TRBD2
clone size: few
J gene: TRBJ2-1